What follows are 19 T cell receptor beta chains derived from one specimen sequenced in a study of blood T cell repertoires in COVID-19. Libraries were prepared by immunoSEQ multiplex PCR; TCRdb keeps only in-frame clonotypes and omits some of them. The sample yields about 38,000 clones, roughly nine tenths seen once. The sample taken for sequencing was peripheral blood. The receptors come from a man between 60 and 75 years old with COVID-19, enrolled during active disease.

This chain joins TRBV30 and TRBJ2-5; the match to TRBD2 covers 7 bases. The V gene end was trimmed by 2 bases and the J gene end by 1 base; junction bases not matched to a gene: 4. Germline CDR1 and CDR2: GTSNPN and SVGIG (reference sequence). The CDR3 consists of 14 residues. CDR3 in amino acids: CAWSKTSPQETQYF. The DNA of the CDR3 is TGTGCCTGGAGTAAGACTAGCCCCCAAGAGACCCAGTACTTC.

Turning to this clone: The same CDR3 also results from other DNA sequences found in this sample. V is TRBV6-1 and J is TRBJ1-2; D ambiguous. V dropped 0 bases and J dropped 5 bases, with 7 bases sitting between them. Germline CDR1 and CDR2: MNHNS and SASEGT. There are 13 residues in the CDR3. CDR3 DNA sequence: TGTGCCAGCAGTGAAGCGAGGCCTTATGGCTACACCTTC. Translation gives CASSEARPYGYTF.

The rearrangement links TRBV9 to TRBJ1-2, with a possible D match to TRBD1 (5 bases). CDR3 length: 15 residues. CDR1 is SGDLS, CDR2 YYNGEE, per germline. The ends were cut back, 4 bases at V and 3 bases at J, with 16 bases in the middle. The chain's CDR3 is CASSSLGGDHYGYTF. The CDR3 DNA sequence: TGTGCCAGCAGCTCCCTGGGAGGGGATCACTATGGCTACACCTTC.

This rearrangement joins TRBV28 to TRBJ2-7, with 7 bases matching TRBD1. Germline CDR1 reads MDHEN; CDR2 reads SYDVKM. This CDR3 has 14 amino acids. The J segment lost 0 bases and the V segment lost 2 bases, leaving 1 base of the junction unmatched. CDR3 in DNA: TGTGCCAGCAGTTTAGCAGGGGGCTCCTACGAGCAGTACTTC. It yields the protein CASSLAGGSYEQYF.

This rearrangement joins TRBV2 to TRBJ1-1, with D possibly being TRBD1 (6 bases). The CDR3 consists of 14 residues. V was trimmed by 7 bases and J by 1 base, leaving 13 bases between them. Germline V gives CDR1 SNHLY, CDR2 FYNNEI. CDR3 sequence: CASKSQGTNTEAFF. CDR3 sequence (DNA): TGTGCCAGCAAATCACAGGGAACGAACACTGAAGCTTTCTTT. Combining the CDR3 with reference TRBV2 and TRBJ1-1 gives the whole variable domain EPEVTQTPSHQVTQMGQEVILRCVPISNHLYFYWYRQILGQKVEFLVSFYNNEISEKSEIFDDQFSVERPDGSNFTLKIRSTKLEDSAMYFCASKSQGTNTEAFFGQGTRLTVV.

The chain couples TRBV9 to TRBJ1-3; D gene unclear. V was clipped by 0 bases and J by 2 bases, with 6 bases between them. This CDR3 region has 14 residues. CDR1 SGDLS and CDR2 YYNGEE come from the germline V gene. DNA of the CDR3: TGTGCCAGCAGCGTAGGGTTAGCTGGAAACACCATATATTTT. The encoded protein is CASSVGLAGNTIYF. Variable domain in full (rest from reference TRBV9 and TRBJ1-3): DSGVTQTPKHLITATGQRVTLRCSPRSGDLSVYWYQQSLDQGLQFLIQYYNGEERAKGNILERFSAQQFPDLHSELNLSSLELGDSALYFCASSVGLAGNTIYFGEGSWLTVV.

This clone has a single count. The CDR3 protein is CASSFRLAGGREQYF. CDR3 nucleotide sequence: TGTGCCAGCAGCTTTAGACTAGCGGGAGGGAGGGAGCAGTACTTC. The V call is TRBV7-2, the J call TRBJ2-7; 14 nucleotides align to TRBD2. V lost 3 bases to trimming and J lost 7 bases; unmatched junction nucleotides: 5. Per the germline V gene, CDR1 is SGHTA and CDR2 is FQGNSA. This CDR3 region has 15 residues. Variable domain in full (rest from reference TRBV7-2 and TRBJ2-7): GAGVSQSPSNKVTEKGKDVELRCDPISGHTALYWYRQSLGQGLEFLIYFQGNSAPDKSGLPSDRFSAERTGGSVSTLTIQRTQQEDSAVYLCASSFRLAGGREQYFGPGTRLTVT.

V usage is TRBV9 and J usage is TRBJ2-3; the match to TRBD2 covers 13 bases. The CDR3 totals 16 residues. Germline V lookup: CDR1 SGDLS, CDR2 YYNGEE. The ends lost 3 bases at V and 2 bases at J; junction bases unmatched: 3. The CDR3 DNA reads TGTGCCAGCAGCGCCGGACTAGCGGGAGTCACAGATACGCAGTATTTT. Translation: CASSAGLAGVTDTQYF. Variable domain in full (rest from reference TRBV9 and TRBJ2-3): DSGVTQTPKHLITATGQRVTLRCSPRSGDLSVYWYQQSLDQGLQFLIQYYNGEERAKGNILERFSAQQFPDLHSELNLSSLELGDSALYFCASSAGLAGVTDTQYFGPGTRLTVL.

This clone was seen a few times. The rearrangement uses TRBV11-2 and TRBJ2-2, with D maybe TRBD1 (6 bases). Trimming removed 5 bases from V and 8 bases from J, with 15 bases in between. Germline V gene lookup returns CDR1 SGHAT and CDR2 FQNNGV. The CDR3 totals 14 residues. The CDR3 region is CASSDPLRGGELFF. The CDR3 nucleotides read TGTGCCAGCAGCGATCCCCTCAGGGGAGGGGAGCTGTTTTTT.

This clone was observed a single time. The V gene is TRBV28, the J gene TRBJ2-1; 11 positions match TRBD2. CDR3 length equals 15 residues. V shed 2 bases and J 8 bases; nucleotides not matched to a gene: 5. CDR1 MDHEN and CDR2 SYDVKM come from the germline V gene. The CDR3 DNA follows: TGTGCCAGCAGTTTAGCACTAGCGGGAGTATATGAGCAGTTCTTC. Amino acid sequence: CASSLALAGVYEQFF. The whole variable domain, filled in from reference TRBV28 and TRBJ2-1, reads DVKVTQSSRYLVKRTGEKVFLECVQDMDHENMFWYRQDPGLGLRLIYFSYDVKMKEKGDIPEGYSVSREKKERFSLILESASTNQTSMYLCASSLALAGVYEQFFGPGTRLTVL.

This clone appeared once. The chain uses TRBV6-2 or TRBV6-3 and TRBJ1-2; D gene ambiguous. CDR1 is MNHEY, CDR2 SVGEGT, per germline. Trimming took 5 bases from V and 4 from J, leaving 17 bases between them. The CDR3 loop spans 15 amino acids. Written as DNA, the CDR3 is TGTGCCAGCAGTCAGAGAGCGGGGTCTCTCTATGGCTACACCTTC. It codes for CASSQRAGSLYGYTF.

V is TRBV6-6 and J is TRBJ1-1; 8 nucleotides agree with TRBD1. J gave up 6 bases and V 6 bases, and 6 bases lay outside the gene matches. This CDR3 has 13 residues. The germline V gene encodes CDR1 MNHNY and CDR2 SVGAGI (reference sequence). The CDR3 DNA reads TGTGCCAGCAGCCTTACAGGGGGGGCTGAAGCTTTCTTT. Protein: CASSLTGGAEAFF.

The chain recombines TRBV6-2 or TRBV6-3 with TRBJ1-5, with 7 bases fitting TRBD1. Losses at the gene ends were 4 bases for V and 6 bases for J; bases not matched to a gene: 6. There are 14 residues in the CDR3. Germline lookup yields CDR1 MNHEY and CDR2 SVGEGT. CDR3 sequence reads: CASSSQGRLQPQHF. The CDR3 region has the DNA TGTGCCAGCAGTTCACAGGGGCGGCTTCAGCCCCAGCATTTT.

The chain uses TRBV6-2 or TRBV6-3 and TRBJ2-1, with 13 positions matching TRBD2. The CDR3 extends over 15 amino acids. V was pared by 6 bases and J by 9 bases, with 8 bases of the junction left unmatched. CDR1 is MNHEY, CDR2 SVGEGT, per germline. CDR3 coding DNA: TGTGCCAGCAGCACCCCGACTAGCGGGAGGTTTGAGCAGTTCTTC. Translating it yields CASSTPTSGRFEQFF.

The rearrangement links TRBV6-5 to TRBJ2-5, with a weak D call TRBD1 (5 bases). There are 14 residues in the CDR3. Per germline, CDR1 MNHEY and CDR2 SVGAGI. Trimming removed 5 bases from V and 2 bases from J, with 12 bases in between. The CDR3 DNA sequence: TGTGCCAGCAGTCTCGACAGATTACAAGAGACCCAGTACTTC. Translation: CASSLDRLQETQYF.

The chain uses TRBV30 and TRBJ2-1, with a tentative D call TRBD2 (6 bases). The length of the CDR3 is 15 residues. The ends were cut back, 3 bases at V and 0 bases at J, with 12 bases in the middle. Germline lookup yields CDR1 GTSNPN and CDR2 SVGIG (reference sequence). CDR3 coding DNA: TGTGCCTGGAGCGCGGGGCTGGGCTCCTACAATGAGCAGTTCTTC. This gives the protein CAWSAGLGSYNEQFF. Full variable domain (remainder filled in from reference TRBV30 and TRBJ2-1): SQTIHQWPATLVQPVGSPLSLECTVEGTSNPNLYWYRQAAGRGLQLLFYSVGIGQISSEVPQNLSASRPQDRQFILSSKKLLLSDSGFYLCAWSAGLGSYNEQFFGPGTRLTVL.

The chain uses TRBV5-1 and TRBJ1-1; no definite D call. CDR3 length: 14 residues. Germline V gene sequence: CDR1 SGHRS, CDR2 YFSETQ. The V end was cut by 1 base, the J end by 3 bases, with 10 bases between. The CDR3 is CASSLRVEDTEAFF. The CDR3 region has the DNA TGCGCCAGCAGCTTGAGAGTGGAGGACACTGAAGCTTTCTTT. Together with reference TRBV5-1 and TRBJ1-1, the CDR3 gives the full variable domain: KAGVTQTPRYLIKTRGQQVTLSCSPISGHRSVSWYQQTPGQGLQFLFEYFSETQRNKGNFPGRFSGRQFSNSRSEMNVSTLELGDSALYLCASSLRVEDTEAFFGQGTRLTVV.

The J gene is TRBJ1-3, the V gene TRBV19; no firm D call. Germline V gives CDR1 LNHDA, CDR2 SQIVND (reference sequence). This CDR3 has 16 residues. The CDR3 sequence: CVSDPTRYCSGNTIYF. CDR3 sequence (DNA): TGTGTCAGCGACCCGACTCGTTATTGCTCTGGAAACACCATATATTTT.

This clone was counted once. The genes are TRBV2 and TRBJ1-6, with 11 bases that match TRBD1. Germline CDR1 is SNHLY and CDR2 is FYNNEI. CDR3 size: 16 residues. Trimming at V came to 3 bases and at J to 13 bases, leaving 11 bases not matched to a gene. As DNA, the CDR3 is TGTGCCAGCAGTGATGGTAGGACAGGGGGCTCCGGGCCCCTCCACTTT. Amino acid sequence: CASSDGRTGGSGPLHF.